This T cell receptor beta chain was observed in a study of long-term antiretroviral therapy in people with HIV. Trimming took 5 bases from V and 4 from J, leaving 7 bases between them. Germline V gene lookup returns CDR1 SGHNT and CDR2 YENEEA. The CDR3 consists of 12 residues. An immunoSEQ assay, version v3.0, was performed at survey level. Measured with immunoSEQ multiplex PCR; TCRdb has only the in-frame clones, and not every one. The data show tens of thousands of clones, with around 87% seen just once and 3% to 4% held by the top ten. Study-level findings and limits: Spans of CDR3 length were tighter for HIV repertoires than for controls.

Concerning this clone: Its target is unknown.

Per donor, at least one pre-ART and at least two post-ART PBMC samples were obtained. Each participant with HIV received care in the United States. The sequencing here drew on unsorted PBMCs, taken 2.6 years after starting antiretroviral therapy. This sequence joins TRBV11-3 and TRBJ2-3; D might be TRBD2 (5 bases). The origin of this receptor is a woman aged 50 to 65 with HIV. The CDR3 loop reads CASSVSADTQYF. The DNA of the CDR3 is TGTGCCAGCAGCGTTAGCGCAGATACGCAGTATTTT.